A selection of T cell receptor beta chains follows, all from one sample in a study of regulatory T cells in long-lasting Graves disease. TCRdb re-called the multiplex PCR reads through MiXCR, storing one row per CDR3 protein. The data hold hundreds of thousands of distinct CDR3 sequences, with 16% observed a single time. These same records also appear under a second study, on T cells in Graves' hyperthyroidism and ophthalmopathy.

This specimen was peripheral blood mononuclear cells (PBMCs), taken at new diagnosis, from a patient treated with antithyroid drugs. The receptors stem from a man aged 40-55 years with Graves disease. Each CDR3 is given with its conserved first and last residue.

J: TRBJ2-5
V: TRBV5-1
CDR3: CASSNDPNLQETQYF

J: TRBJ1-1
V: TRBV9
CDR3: CASSGASGGTEAFF

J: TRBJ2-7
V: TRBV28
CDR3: CASTWAGSGPSYEQYF

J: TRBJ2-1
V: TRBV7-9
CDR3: CASTRAAGGHEQFF

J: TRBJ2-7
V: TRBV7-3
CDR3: CASSPTGIGEQYF

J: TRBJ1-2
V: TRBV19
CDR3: CASSNVGLNYGYTF

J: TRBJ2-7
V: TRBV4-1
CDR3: CASSPTGTPYEQYF

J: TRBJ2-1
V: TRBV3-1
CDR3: CASSQTRNNEQFF

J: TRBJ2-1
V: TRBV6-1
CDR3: CASSNVNEQFF

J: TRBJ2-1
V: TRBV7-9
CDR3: CASSLGQGGFGEQFF

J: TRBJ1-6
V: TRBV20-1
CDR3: CSASGPLGQGSNNAPLHF

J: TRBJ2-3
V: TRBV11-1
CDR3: CASTTGGPNTDTQYF

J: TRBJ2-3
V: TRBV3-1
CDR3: CASSQALKRGGSDTQYF

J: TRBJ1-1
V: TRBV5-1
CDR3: CASSLDVGRNTEAFF

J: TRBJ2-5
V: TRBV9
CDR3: CASSVAVKETQYF

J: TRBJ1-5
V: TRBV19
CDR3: CASSKMRQGATNQPQHF

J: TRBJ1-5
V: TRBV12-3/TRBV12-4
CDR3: CASSFALLKGAMDQPQHF

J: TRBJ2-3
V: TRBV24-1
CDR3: CATSGGGGITDTQYF

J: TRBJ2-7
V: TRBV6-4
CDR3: CASSERPATVDSYEQYF

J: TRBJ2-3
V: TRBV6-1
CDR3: CASSKAGARRTDTQYF

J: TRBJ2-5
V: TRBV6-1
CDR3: CASSGTSGFQETQYF

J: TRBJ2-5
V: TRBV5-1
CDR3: CASSDLQGVLETQYF

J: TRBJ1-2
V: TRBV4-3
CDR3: CASTAGVGLHSGYTF

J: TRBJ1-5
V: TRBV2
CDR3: CASSADRRNQPQHF

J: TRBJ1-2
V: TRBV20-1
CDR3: CSARDMDRTNYGYTF

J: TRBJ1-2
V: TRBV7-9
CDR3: CASSNRDSYGYTF

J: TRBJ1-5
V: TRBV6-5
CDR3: CVSSYSDREGQPQHF

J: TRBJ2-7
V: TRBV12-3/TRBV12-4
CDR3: CASRLGQAYEQYF

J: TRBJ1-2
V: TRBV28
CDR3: CASSPPGPGLNYGYTF

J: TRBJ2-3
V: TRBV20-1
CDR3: CSARSRGSFASTDTQYF